This TCR beta chain was sequenced in a study of control samples from healthy donors and cancer patients. Produced via immunoSEQ multiplex PCR; TCRdb's table is partial and in-frame only. The sample lists 60,000 to 95,000 clones; approximately 88% were seen once. Trimming pared 0 bases from V and 5 bases from J, leaving 6 bases between. There are 13 residues in the CDR3. CDR1 is KGHDR and CDR2 is SFDVKD in the germline V gene. Sequenced sample: blood. V and J are TRBV24-1 and TRBJ1-1, with D tentatively TRBD1 (6 bases). The clonotype comes from a man in his fifties in good health. The CDR3 DNA sequence: TGTGCCACCAGTGATTTGAGGGGGACTGAAGCTTTCTTT. Amino acid sequence: CATSDLRGTEAFF.